The clone carrying this TCR beta chain has a handful of counts. V shed 4 bases, J shed 0 bases, and the junction held 2 bases outside the gene matches. This CDR3 has 15 residues. The germline V gene encodes CDR1 LGHNA and CDR2 YNFKEQ. TCRdb keeps only in-frame clones here, not all; method: immunoSEQ multiplex PCR. The repertoire holds 25,000 to 30,000 clones, roughly 80% seen once, with approximately 0.95% in the top ten. This record belongs to a study of human CD4 T cells and Enterobacteriaceae. Memory CD4+ T cells were sorted as all CD4+ cells except CD45RA+CCR7+CD95- naive cells, over 95% pure. Positive selection with CD4 and CD14 microbeads isolated CD4+ T cells and monocytes. Sorting first excluded CD8+, CD14+, CD16+, CD56+, CD19+ and CD25-bright cells.

This sequence joins TRBV4-2 and TRBJ1-3; 8 bases match TRBD1. The source material was memory CD4+ T cells from blood. The TCR sequence derives from a human donor in good health. CDR3 sequence reads: CASSRDRGSGNTIYF. The CDR3 bases are TGTGCCAGCAGCCGCGACAGGGGCTCTGGAAACACCATATATTTT.